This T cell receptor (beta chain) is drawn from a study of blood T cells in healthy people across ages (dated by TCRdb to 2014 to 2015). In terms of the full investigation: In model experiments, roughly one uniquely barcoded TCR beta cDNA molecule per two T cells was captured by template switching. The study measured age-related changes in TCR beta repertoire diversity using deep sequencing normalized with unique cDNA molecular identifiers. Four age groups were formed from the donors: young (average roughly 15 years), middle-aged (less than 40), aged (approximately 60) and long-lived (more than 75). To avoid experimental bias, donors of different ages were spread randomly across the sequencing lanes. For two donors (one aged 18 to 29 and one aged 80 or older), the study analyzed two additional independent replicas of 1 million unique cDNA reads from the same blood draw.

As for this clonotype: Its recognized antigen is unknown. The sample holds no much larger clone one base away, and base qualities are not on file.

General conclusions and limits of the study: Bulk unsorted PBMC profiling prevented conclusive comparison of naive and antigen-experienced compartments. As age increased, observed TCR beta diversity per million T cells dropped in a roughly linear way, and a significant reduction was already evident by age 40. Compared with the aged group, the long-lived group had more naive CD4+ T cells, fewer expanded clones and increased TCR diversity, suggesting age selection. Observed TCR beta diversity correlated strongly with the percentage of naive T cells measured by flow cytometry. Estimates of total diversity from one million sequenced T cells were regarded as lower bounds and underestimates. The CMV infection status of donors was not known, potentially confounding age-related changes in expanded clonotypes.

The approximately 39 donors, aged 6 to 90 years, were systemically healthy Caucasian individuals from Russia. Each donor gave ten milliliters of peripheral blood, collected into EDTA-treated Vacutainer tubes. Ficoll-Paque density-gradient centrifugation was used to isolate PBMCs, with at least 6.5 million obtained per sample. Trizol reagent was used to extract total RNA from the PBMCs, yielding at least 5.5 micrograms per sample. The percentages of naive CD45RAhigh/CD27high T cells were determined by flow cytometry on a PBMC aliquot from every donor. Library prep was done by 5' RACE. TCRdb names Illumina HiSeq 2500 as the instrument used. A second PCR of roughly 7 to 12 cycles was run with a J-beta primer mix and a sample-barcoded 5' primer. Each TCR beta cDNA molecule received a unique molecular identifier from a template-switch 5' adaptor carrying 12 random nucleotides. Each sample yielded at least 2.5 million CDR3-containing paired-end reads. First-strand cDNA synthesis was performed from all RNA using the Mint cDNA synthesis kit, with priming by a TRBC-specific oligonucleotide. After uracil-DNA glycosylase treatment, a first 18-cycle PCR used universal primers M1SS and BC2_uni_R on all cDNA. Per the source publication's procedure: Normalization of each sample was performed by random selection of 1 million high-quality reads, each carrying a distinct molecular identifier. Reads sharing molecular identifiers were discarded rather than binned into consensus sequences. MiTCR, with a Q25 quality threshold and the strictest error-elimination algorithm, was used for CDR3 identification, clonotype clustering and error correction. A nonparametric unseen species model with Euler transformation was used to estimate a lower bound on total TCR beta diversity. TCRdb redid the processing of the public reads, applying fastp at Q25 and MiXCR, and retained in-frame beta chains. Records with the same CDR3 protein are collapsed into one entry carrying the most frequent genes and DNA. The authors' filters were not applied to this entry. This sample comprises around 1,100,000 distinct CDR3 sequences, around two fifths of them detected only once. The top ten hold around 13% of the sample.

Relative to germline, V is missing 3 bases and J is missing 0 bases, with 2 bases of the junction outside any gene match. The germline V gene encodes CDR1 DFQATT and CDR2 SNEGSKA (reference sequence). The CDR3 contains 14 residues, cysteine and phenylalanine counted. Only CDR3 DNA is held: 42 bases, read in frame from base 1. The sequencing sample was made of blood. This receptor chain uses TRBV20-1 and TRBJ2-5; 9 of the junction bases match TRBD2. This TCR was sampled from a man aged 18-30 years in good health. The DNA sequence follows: TGCAGTGCTAGGGCTAGCGGGGACCAAGAGACCCAGTACTTC. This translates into CSARASGDQETQYF.